The clone carrying this TCR beta chain was seen a handful of times. The data are from a study of T-cell reconstitution after alpha-beta-depleted transplantation in children. As it was prepared, the TCRbeta library received unique molecular identifiers. TCRdb analysed the PCR reads with MiXCR anew, one entry per CDR3 protein. Among 350,000 to 450,000 distinct CDR3 sequences, roughly 22% were seen once, and the ten largest hold about 3.8%. The germline CDR1 and CDR2 sequences are SGHNT and YYREEE (reference sequence). This CDR3 has 15 residues. V lost 4 bases, J lost 13 bases, and 21 bases lay in between.

The sequence was collected from a human donor who donated a stem cell graft to a child with acute myeloid leukemia. The chain is built from TRBV5-4 and TRBJ1-6; no clear D. Sequencing used PBMCs from the stem cell graft donor, obtained from the stem cell graft. CDR3 amino acids: CASSPRGATPSPLHF. In DNA, the CDR3 is TGTGCCAGCAGCCCCCGGGGAGCCACCCCTTCCCCCCTCCACTTT. The full variable domain, rest sourced from reference TRBV5-4 and TRBJ1-6, is ETGVTQSPTHLIKTRGQQVTLRCSSQSGHNTVSWYQQALGQGPQFIFQYYREEENGRGNFPPRFSGLQFPNYSSELNVNALELDDSALYLCASSPRGATPSPLHFGNGTRLTVT.